These 6 T cell receptor beta chains were sequenced from one sample in a study of identical twins. Via MiXCR, TCRdb re-called the 5' RACE reads, giving one row per CDR3 protein. The sample yields 450,000 to 650,000 distinct CDR3 sequences, just under 10% seen once. The sample also formed part of further work on yellow fever vaccine responses in identical twins.

Sequenced: PBMCs. The source is a woman aged 18-29 years in good health.

This clonotype showed up just a few times. This chain links TRBV20-1 with TRBJ2-5, with 10 bases aligning to TRBD1. With V trimmed by 3 bases and J by 5 bases, 15 bases remained unmatched. CDR3 length: 17 amino acids. From germline, CDR1 is DFQATT and CDR2 SNEGSKA (reference sequence). CDR3 bases: TGCAGTGCTAGGGTCCCGACAGGGGGCGCTGGGGGGGAGACCCAGTACTTC. Its protein is CSARVPTGGAGGETQYF.

This clonotype was recorded a few times. V and J are TRBV6-1 and TRBJ2-1; 8 positions agree with TRBD1. Trimming removed 3 bases from V and 5 bases from J; junction bases left unmatched: 0. CDR3 size: 13 residues. Germline assignment: CDR1 MNHNS and CDR2 SASEGT. The CDR3 DNA reads TGTGCCAGCAGTGAGGGACAGGACAATGAGCAGTTCTTC. This translates into CASSEGQDNEQFF.

This chain joins TRBV9 and TRBJ2-1; D is tentatively TRBD1 or TRBD2 (6 bases each). Germline loops: CDR1 SGDLS, CDR2 YYNGEE. The CDR3 length is 14 residues. The V gene lost 3 bases and the J gene lost 5 bases, with 12 bases spanning the gap. In DNA, the CDR3 is TGTGCCAGCAGCGCGTGGGGGGCCAACAATGAGCAGTTCTTC. Translating gives CASSAWGANNEQFF.

Notes on this clonotype: A read error is possible here, since a much larger clone lies one base away. The chain has TRBV27 and TRBJ2-1; D remains ambiguous. The V gene lost 6 bases and the J gene lost 7 bases, with 13 bases spanning the gap. The CDR3 has 13 amino acids. In germline, CDR1 is MNHEY, CDR2 SMNVEV (reference sequence). Here the CDR3 DNA reads TGTGCCAGCAGCAAGGACCCTAGGAATGAGCAGTTCTTC. Translation gives CASSKDPRNEQFF.

The chain has TRBV7-2 and TRBJ2-5; 9 bases agree with TRBD2. CDR1 is SGHTA and CDR2 is FQGNSA in the germline V gene. The junction had 10 bases not matched to a gene; V was cut back by 5 bases and J by 9 bases. The length of the CDR3 is 14 residues. CDR3 DNA sequence: TGTGCCAGCAGCCCGCGAGGTAGCGGGAGCGCCCAGTACTTC. Its translation: CASSPRGSGSAQYF.

The chain has TRBV6-5 and TRBJ2-6, with D tentatively TRBD1 (6 bases). From germline, CDR1 is MNHEY and CDR2 SVGAGI. The germline V and J ends were trimmed by 2 bases and 1 base, with 15 bases remaining between them. The CDR3 extends over 18 amino acids. CDR3 DNA sequence: TGTGCCAGCAGTTACCGCGGCAGGGGAATATCTGGGGCCAACGTCCTGACTTTC. This codes for CASSYRGRGISGANVLTF.